This T cell receptor (beta chain) was obtained from a study of CD8 T cells in Susac syndrome. CDR1 and CDR2 from the germline V gene are LNHNV and YYDKDF (reference sequence). V gave up 4 bases and J gave up 2 bases, with 18 bases separating them. This CDR3 is built from 17 residues. Sequencing of TCR beta was undertaken in CD8+ and CD4+ T cells derived from blood. Negative isolation was used for CD8+ and CD4+ T cells, and FACS enrichment was applied to TEMRA cells. cDNA came from 0.5 to 1 ug RNA primed by random hexamers. In TCRdb, the immunoSEQ multiplex PCR reads were re-called with MiXCR into one record per CDR3 protein. The sample lists 300,000 or so distinct CDR3 sequences, about 90% seen once, with around 0.07% in the top ten.

The chain employs TRBV15 and TRBJ1-3; tentatively, D is TRBD1 (6 bases). This receptor was obtained from a human donor with multiple sclerosis. Sequenced: CD4+ T cells from PBMCs. Written as DNA, the CDR3 is TGTGCCACCAGCATCTATACAGGGCCTACAACTGGAAACACCATATATTTT. Residues: CATSIYTGPTTGNTIYF.